Presented here are 14 T cell receptor beta chains from one specimen sequenced in a study of T cell repertoires in cytomegalovirus infection. TCRdb fed the reads into MiXCR, producing one record per CDR3 protein. Of some 300,000 distinct CDR3 sequences listed, around 10% were seen once; the top ten hold more than 2.5%. Input material: PBMCs. These receptors originate from a human donor in good health (CMV status not recorded). Some clones in this sample may be carry-over from other donors' samples.

The chain couples TRBV29-1 to TRBJ1-1, with D perhaps matching TRBD1 (6 bases). V was trimmed by 4 bases and J by 5 bases, leaving 14 bases between them. The germline V gene encodes CDR1 SQVTM and CDR2 ANQGSEA. There are 13 residues in the CDR3. The CDR3 reads CSVGGLRGTEAFF. For the CDR3, the DNA is TGCAGCGTTGGCGGTTTAAGGGGGACTGAAGCTTTCTTT.

This clonotype has only one observation. CDR3 sequence (DNA): TGCGCCAGCGAGGTTTCCTGGGGTGTCAGTGAGCAGTACGTC. This encodes CASEVSWGVSEQYV. This chain joins TRBV4-1 and TRBJ2-7, with D hard to call. With 8 bases removed from V and 7 bases from J, the gap between germline ends came to 21 bases. The CDR3 consists of 14 residues. Germline V gene lookup returns CDR1 MGHRA and CDR2 YSYEKL.

This clonotype was observed at least ten times. J is TRBJ2-1 and V is TRBV7-2; D not resolved. Germline lookup yields CDR1 SGHTA and CDR2 FQGNSA. Between the trimmed V and J ends, which lost 5 bases and 7 bases, there was a span of 12 bases. The CDR3 spans 13 residues. The CDR3 DNA follows: TGTGCCAGCAGCCCCTTCTGGACGAATGAGCAGTTCTTC. Translation gives CASSPFWTNEQFF. Full variable domain (outside the CDR3, taken from reference TRBV7-2 and TRBJ2-1): GAGVSQSPSNKVTEKGKDVELRCDPISGHTALYWYRQSLGQGLEFLIYFQGNSAPDKSGLPSDRFSAERTGGSVSTLTIQRTQQEDSAVYLCASSPFWTNEQFFGPGTRLTVL.

This clonotype was seen repeatedly, ten times or more. The V and J genes are TRBV2 and TRBJ1-1; no clear D. CDR1 and CDR2 from the germline V gene are SNHLY and FYNNEI. V was shortened by 7 bases and J by 1 base, with 4 bases between the two germline ends. The CDR3 covers 11 residues. CDR3: CASNQNTEAFF. The DNA of the CDR3 is TGTGCCAGCAATCAGAACACTGAAGCTTTCTTT.

This clonotype was counted between two and nine times. Relative to the germline gene, one junction end is altered; a read error may explain this. The chain employs TRBV7-8 and TRBJ2-3; 9 bases match TRBD2. The CDR3 has 12 residues. The germline gives CDR1 SGHVS, CDR2 FQNEAQ. The CDR3 reads CASSLGFASGEF. DNA of the CDR3: TGTGCCAGCAGCTTAGGGTTCGCTAGCGGGGAATTT.

In its sample, this clonotype was seen many times. The chain links TRBV7-6 to TRBJ1-1; the D gene is possibly TRBD1 (6 bases). Trimming pared 6 bases from V and 6 bases from J, leaving 20 bases between. The CDR3 runs to 15 residues. Germline V CDR1 and CDR2: SGHVS, FNYEAQ. This CDR3 reads CASREQGWDAPEAFF. The CDR3 coding sequence is TGTGCCAGCAGAGAACAGGGATGGGATGCGCCTGAAGCTTTCTTT.

The rearrangement joins TRBV12-5 to TRBJ2-5, with D perhaps TRBD1 (5 bases). Germline CDR1 LGHNT, CDR2 FRNRAP. The CDR3 is 15 amino acids. Trimming stripped 0 bases from V and 4 bases from J, with 12 bases between. The DNA of the CDR3 is TGTGCTAGTGGTTTGGTATCCCAGGGTCCAGAGACCCAGTACTTC. Translated, it gives CASGLVSQGPETQYF.

A remark on this clonotype: A much larger clone lies a single base off, so this may be a read error. The chain links TRBV4-2 to TRBJ2-2; 12 positions agree with TRBD1. CDR1 and CDR2 from the germline V gene are LGHNA and YNFKEQ. The CDR3 has 17 amino acids. As DNA, the CDR3 is TGTACCAGCAGCAATCCGGGACAGGGGGCGATTAGCGGGGAGCTGTTTTTT. Protein: CTSSNPGQGAISGELFF.

This clonotype was detected ten times or more. V is TRBV28 and J is TRBJ2-6; D is uncertain. Germline CDR1 is MDHEN and CDR2 is SYDVKM. This CDR3 has 13 amino acids. V lost 8 bases and J lost 1, with 6 bases in between. The DNA for the CDR3 is TGTGCCAGCCTCGGGTCTGGGGCCAACGTCCTGACTTTC. This translates into CASLGSGANVLTF.

This clonotype showed up many times. The genes are TRBV5-6 and TRBJ1-1; TRBD1 matches at 8 bases. This CDR3 contains 15 residues. Germline V lookup: CDR1 SGHDT, CDR2 YYEEEE. J was trimmed by 1 base and V by 7 bases; bases with no gene match: 9. The CDR3: CASGPWGTGNTEAFF. The CDR3 DNA follows: TGTGCCAGCGGTCCTTGGGGGACAGGGAACACTGAAGCTTTCTTT. The complete variable domain, with remaining parts taken from reference TRBV5-6 and TRBJ1-1, reads DAGVTQSPTHLIKTRGQQVTLRCSPKSGHDTVSWYQQALGQGPQFIFQYYEEEERQRGNFPDRFSGHQFPNYSSELNVNALLLGDSALYLCASGPWGTGNTEAFFGQGTRLTVV.

This clonotype was recorded many times. V usage is TRBV7-9 and J usage is TRBJ2-1; 8 positions agree with TRBD2. This CDR3 spans 13 amino acids. Germline CDR1 and CDR2: SEHNR and FQNEAQ (reference sequence). V dropped 5 bases and J dropped 6; count of bases not matched to a gene: 3. CDR3 bases: TGTGCCAGCAGCCGACTAGCGTCCAATGAGCAGTTCTTC. Translation gives CASSRLASNEQFF.

There are a few counts of this clonotype. The J gene is TRBJ2-1, the V gene TRBV5-1; 7 nucleotides line up with TRBD1. The CDR3 loop spans 12 amino acids. Trimming at V came to 5 bases and at J to 10 bases, leaving 6 bases not matched to a gene. The germline CDR1 and CDR2 sequences are SGHRS and YFSETQ. The DNA for the CDR3 is TGCGCCAGCAGTCCACCGGGACAGGAGCAGTTCTTC. This gives the protein CASSPPGQEQFF.

This clonotype occurred many times. CDR3 in amino acids: CASSPPENTQYF. The CDR3, as DNA: TGTGCCAGCAGTCCCCCCGAGAATACGCAGTATTTT. This chain connects TRBV28 to TRBJ2-3; no reliable D call. Per germline, CDR1 MDHEN and CDR2 SYDVKM. V shed 5 bases and J shed 7 bases, with 10 bases lying between them. CDR3 size: 12 residues.

This clonotype was recorded many times. Germline is not matched at one junction end, which may reflect a read error. This chain links TRBV7-7 with TRBJ2-2; a weak D match, TRBD1 (6 bases). CDR3 length equals 16 residues. Looked up from germline, CDR1 is SSHAT and CDR2 is FNYEAQ (reference sequence). For the CDR3, the DNA is TGTGCTAGCAGCCCAGGCAGGACAGTGAACACCGGGGAGCTGTTTTTT. Translating gives CASSPGRTVNTGELFF.